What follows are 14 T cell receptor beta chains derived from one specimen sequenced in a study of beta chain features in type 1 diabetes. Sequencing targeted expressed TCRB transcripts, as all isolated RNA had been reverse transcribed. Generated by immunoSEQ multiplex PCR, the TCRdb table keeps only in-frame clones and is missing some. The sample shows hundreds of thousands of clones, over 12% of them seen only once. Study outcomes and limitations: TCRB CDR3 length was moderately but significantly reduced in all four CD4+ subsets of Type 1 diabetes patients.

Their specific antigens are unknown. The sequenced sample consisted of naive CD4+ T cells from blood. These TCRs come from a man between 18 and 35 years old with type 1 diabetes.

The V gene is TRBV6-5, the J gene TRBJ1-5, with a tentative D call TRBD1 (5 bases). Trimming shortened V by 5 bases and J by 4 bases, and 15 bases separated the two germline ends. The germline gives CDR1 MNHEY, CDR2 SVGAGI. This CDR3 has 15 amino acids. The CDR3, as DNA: TGTGCCAGCAGTGGGGATTTCGGGGGGAATCAGCCCCAGCATTTT. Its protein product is CASSGDFGGNQPQHF.

The CDR3 nucleotides read TGTGCCAGCAGTCCCGGGACTAGCGGGGGACAGACCCAGTACTTC. Its translation is CASSPGTSGGQTQYF. The chain recombines TRBV6-5 with TRBJ2-5, with TRBD2 matching over 14 bases. V lost 5 bases to trimming and J lost 6 bases; unmatched junction nucleotides: 5. CDR3 length equals 15 residues. Germline CDR1 MNHEY, CDR2 SVGAGI.

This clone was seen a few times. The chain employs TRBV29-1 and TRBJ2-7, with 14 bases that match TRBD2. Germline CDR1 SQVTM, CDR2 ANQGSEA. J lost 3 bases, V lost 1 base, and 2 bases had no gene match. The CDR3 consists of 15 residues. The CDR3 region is CSVEAGTSGSYEQYF. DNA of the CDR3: TGCAGCGTTGAAGCGGGGACTAGCGGGAGCTACGAGCAGTACTTC.

As DNA, the CDR3 is TGCGCCAGCAGTCGGGAAAGCGGGAGCACAGATACGCAGTATTTT. This translates into CASSRESGSTDTQYF. The chain joins TRBV5-1 to TRBJ2-3; D possibly corresponds to TRBD2 (6 bases). This CDR3 contains 15 residues. Trimming removed 5 bases from V and 0 bases from J, with 13 bases in between. Germline values: CDR1 SGHRS, CDR2 YFSETQ.

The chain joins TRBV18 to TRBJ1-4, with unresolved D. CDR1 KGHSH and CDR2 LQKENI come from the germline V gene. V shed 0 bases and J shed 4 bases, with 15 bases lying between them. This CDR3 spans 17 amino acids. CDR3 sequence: CASSPPFTRRLNEKLFF. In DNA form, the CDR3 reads TGTGCCAGCTCACCACCGTTCACCCGACGACTTAATGAAAAACTGTTTTTT.

The CDR3 is CASSQPGLAVYNEQFF. The CDR3 coding sequence is TGTGCCAGCAGCCAGCCGGGACTAGCGGTCTACAATGAGCAGTTCTTC. The J gene is TRBJ2-1, the V gene TRBV4-2, with TRBD2 matching over 11 bases. Germline assignment: CDR1 LGHNA and CDR2 YNFKEQ. The junction had 4 bases not matched to a gene; V was cut back by 3 bases and J by 3 bases. There are 16 residues in the CDR3.

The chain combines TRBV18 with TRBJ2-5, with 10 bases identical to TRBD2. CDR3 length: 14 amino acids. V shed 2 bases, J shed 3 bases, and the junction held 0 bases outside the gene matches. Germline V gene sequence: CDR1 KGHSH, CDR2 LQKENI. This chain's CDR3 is CASSPTSGEETQYF. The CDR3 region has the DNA TGTGCCAGCTCACCAACTAGCGGGGAAGAGACCCAGTACTTC.

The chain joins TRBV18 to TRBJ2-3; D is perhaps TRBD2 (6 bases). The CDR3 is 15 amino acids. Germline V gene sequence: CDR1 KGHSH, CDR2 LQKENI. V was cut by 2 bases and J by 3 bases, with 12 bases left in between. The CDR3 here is CASSPSGEATDTQYF. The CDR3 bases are TGTGCCAGCTCACCATCGGGGGAGGCGACAGATACGCAGTATTTT.

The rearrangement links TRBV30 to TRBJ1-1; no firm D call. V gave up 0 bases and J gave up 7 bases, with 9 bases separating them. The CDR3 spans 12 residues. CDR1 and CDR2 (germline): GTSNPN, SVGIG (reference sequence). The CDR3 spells CAWSVRLYEAFF. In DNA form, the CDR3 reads TGTGCCTGGAGTGTTCGTCTATATGAAGCTTTCTTT.

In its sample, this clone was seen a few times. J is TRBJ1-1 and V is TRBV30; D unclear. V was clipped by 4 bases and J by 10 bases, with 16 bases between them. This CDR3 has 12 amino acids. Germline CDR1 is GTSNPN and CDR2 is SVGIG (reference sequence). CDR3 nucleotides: TGTGCCTGGAATACCGACCCGAACAGAGCTTTCTTT. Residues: CAWNTDPNRAFF.

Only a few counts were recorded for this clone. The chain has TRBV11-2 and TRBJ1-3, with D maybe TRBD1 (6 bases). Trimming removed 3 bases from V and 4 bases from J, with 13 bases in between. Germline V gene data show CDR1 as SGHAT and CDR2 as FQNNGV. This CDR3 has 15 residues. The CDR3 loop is CASSFWGQRGNTIYF. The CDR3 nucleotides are TGTGCCAGCAGCTTCTGGGGGCAGAGAGGAAACACCATATATTTT.

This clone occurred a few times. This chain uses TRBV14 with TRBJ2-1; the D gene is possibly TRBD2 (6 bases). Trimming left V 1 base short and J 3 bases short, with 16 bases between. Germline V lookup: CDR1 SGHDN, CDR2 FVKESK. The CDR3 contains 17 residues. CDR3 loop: CASSQGFQRVNYNEQFF. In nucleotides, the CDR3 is TGTGCCAGCAGCCAAGGGTTTCAGCGGGTAAACTACAATGAGCAGTTCTTC.

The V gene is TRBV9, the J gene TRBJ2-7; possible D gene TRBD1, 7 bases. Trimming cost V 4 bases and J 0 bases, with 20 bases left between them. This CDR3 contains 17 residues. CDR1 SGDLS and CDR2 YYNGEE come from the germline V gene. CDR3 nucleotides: TGTGCCAGCAGCCCCCGGACAGGACTATTCTTCTCCTACGAGCAGTACTTC. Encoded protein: CASSPRTGLFFSYEQYF.

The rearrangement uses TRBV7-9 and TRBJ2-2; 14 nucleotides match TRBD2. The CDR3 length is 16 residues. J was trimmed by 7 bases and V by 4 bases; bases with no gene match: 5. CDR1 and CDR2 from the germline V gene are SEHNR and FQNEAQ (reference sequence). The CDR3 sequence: CASSSPGLAGVGELFF. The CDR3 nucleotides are TGTGCCAGCAGCTCTCCGGGACTAGCGGGAGTCGGGGAGCTGTTTTTT.